The rows below give T cell receptor beta chains drawn from one sample of a study of human T cells and chemical hapten exposure. TCRdb analysed the RACE reads with MiXCR anew, one entry per CDR3 protein. The sample holds some 57,000 distinct CDR3 sequences, approximately 9.5% seen once. This sample comprised whole blood, obtained in connection with sensitization to the hapten diphenylcyclopropenone (DPC). The receptors stem from a woman in her twenties or thirties with alopecia areata. Some clones in this sample may be carry-over from other donors' samples. Each CDR3 is given with its conserved first and last residue.

>TRBV12-3/TRBV12-4
CASSLRQGKETQYF
>TRBV5-1
CASSWDQETQYF
>TRBV12-3/TRBV12-4
CASRIVAGGLNEQFF
>TRBV7-9
CASSLATDVAKNIQYF
>TRBV12-3/TRBV12-4
CASRSTANTEAFF
>TRBV28
CASSLESYEQYF
>TRBV27
CASSQLGGEAFF
>TRBV21-1
CASSKVRQLNYGYTF
>TRBV7-8
CASSLRGGGYEQYF
>TRBV21-1
CASTASGVYNEQFF
>TRBV18
CASSPPGANVLTF
>TRBV20-1
CSARTGTGFGSQPQHF
>TRBV2
CASNGPGQGGLGGNSPLHF
>TRBV7-9
CASSLAGQGLGYTF